One and the same sample provided the 5 T cell receptor beta chains below, sequenced in a study of blood T cell repertoires in COVID-19. Only in-frame clones appear in the TCRdb table, and some are missing; sequencing was by immunoSEQ multiplex PCR. This table holds roughly 250,000 clones, more than 70% found once. Sequencing was performed on PBMCs or T cells enriched from blood (not recorded which). The receptors were gathered from a woman aged 40 to 50 with acute COVID-19.

This clone appeared once. This chain joins TRBV5-5 and TRBJ1-6; D unclear. Germline V CDR1 and CDR2: SGHKS, YYEKEE (reference sequence). V was trimmed by 4 bases and J by 5 bases, leaving 13 bases between them. The CDR3 consists of 15 residues. The CDR3 here is CASSLTEYNNSPLHF. DNA for the CDR3: TGTGCCAGCAGCCTTACAGAATACAATAATTCACCCCTCCACTTT.

The chain carries TRBV28 and TRBJ1-4; a possible D gene is TRBD1 (6 bases). V gave up 3 bases and J gave up 8 bases, with 22 bases separating them. This CDR3 is built from 17 residues. Germline CDR1 reads MDHEN; CDR2 reads SYDVKM. The CDR3 loop is CASSFGRAAGVWEKLFF. Here the CDR3 DNA reads TGTGCCAGCAGTTTCGGACGAGCTGCAGGGGTTTGGGAAAAACTGTTTTTT.

This clone was counted between two and nine times. This rearrangement joins TRBV7-3 to TRBJ1-2, with 7 bases aligning to TRBD1. Germline V gene data show CDR1 as SGHTA and CDR2 as FQGTGA. CDR3 length equals 15 residues. The junction had 3 bases not matched to a gene; V was cut back by 0 bases and J by 2 bases. The CDR3 coding sequence is TGTGCCAGCAGCTTAACAGGGGGCAGGAACTATGGCTACACCTTC. This codes for CASSLTGGRNYGYTF.

The rearrangement uses TRBV29-1 and TRBJ1-1, with D possibly being TRBD1 (5 bases). The CDR3 sequence is 14 residues long. Germline V gives CDR1 SQVTM, CDR2 ANQGSEA. Deletions cut 2 bases from V and 2 bases from J, with 12 bases between. CDR3 DNA: TGCAGCGTTGAAAACGTCAGGGCAAACACTGAAGCTTTCTTT. Translated, it gives CSVENVRANTEAFF.

This chain joins TRBV5-5 and TRBJ1-1; a weak D match, TRBD1 (6 bases). CDR1 is SGHKS, CDR2 YYEKEE, per germline (reference sequence). The CDR3 length is 17 residues. V dropped 4 bases and J dropped 0 bases, with 19 bases sitting between them. CDR3: CASSKLQGRGVNTEAFF. In DNA, the CDR3 is TGTGCCAGCAGCAAACTACAGGGCCGTGGGGTGAACACTGAAGCTTTCTTT. The variable domain in full, completed from reference TRBV5-5 and TRBJ1-1, reads DAGVTQSPTHLIKTRGQQVTLRCSPISGHKSVSWYQQVLGQGPQFIFQYYEKEERGRGNFPDRFSARQFPNYSSELNVNALLLGDSALYLCASSKLQGRGVNTEAFFGQGTRLTVV.